This T cell receptor (beta chain) was profiled in a study of blood T cell repertoires in COVID-19. The V gene lost 4 bases and the J gene lost 5 bases, with 11 bases spanning the gap. The CDR3 extends over 13 amino acids. Per the germline V gene, CDR1 is SGHNT and CDR2 is YYREEE (reference sequence). Authors' data handling: It was from reference gene primer amplification that nucleated cell counts were estimated. Measured with immunoSEQ multiplex PCR; TCRdb has only the in-frame clones, and not every one. The V and J calls and clone size are taken from that table; D and trimming were inferred from the DNA. Of some 150,000 clones in the sample, roughly 88% were seen once.

The sequencing sample was made of peripheral blood. The rearrangement uses TRBV5-4 and TRBJ2-3, with TRBD1 as a possible D gene (5 bases). The TCR comes from a woman between 45 and 65 years old with acute or convalescent COVID-19. CDR3 in amino acids: CASSEIQGDTQYF. Here the CDR3 DNA reads TGTGCCAGCAGCGAAATCCAGGGAGATACGCAGTATTTT.